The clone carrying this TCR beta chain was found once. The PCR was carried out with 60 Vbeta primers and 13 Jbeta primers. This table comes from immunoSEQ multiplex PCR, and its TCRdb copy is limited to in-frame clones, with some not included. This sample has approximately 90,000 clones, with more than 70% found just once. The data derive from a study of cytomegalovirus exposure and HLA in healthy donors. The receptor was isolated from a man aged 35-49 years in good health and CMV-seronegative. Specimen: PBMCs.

In nucleotides, the CDR3 is TGTGCCAGCAGCCCGGACAGGCCCATTGGAAAACTGTTTTTT. This encodes CASSPDRPIGKLFF. The chain employs TRBV9 and TRBJ1-4; 7 nucleotides match TRBD1. The CDR3 has 14 residues. The germline V gene has CDR1 SGDLS and CDR2 YYNGEE. The V and J ends lost 4 bases and 10 bases, in that order; junction bases with no gene match: 10.